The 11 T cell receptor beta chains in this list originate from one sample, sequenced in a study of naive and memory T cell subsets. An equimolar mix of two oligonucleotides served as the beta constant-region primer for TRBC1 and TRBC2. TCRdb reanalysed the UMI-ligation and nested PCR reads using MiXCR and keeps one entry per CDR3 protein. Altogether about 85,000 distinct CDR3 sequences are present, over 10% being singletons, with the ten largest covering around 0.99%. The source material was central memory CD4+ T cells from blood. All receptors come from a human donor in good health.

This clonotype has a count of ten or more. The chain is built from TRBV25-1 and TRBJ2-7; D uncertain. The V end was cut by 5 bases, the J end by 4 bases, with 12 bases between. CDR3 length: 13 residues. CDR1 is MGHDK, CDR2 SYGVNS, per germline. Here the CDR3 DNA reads TGTGCCAGCAGTCTCGGAGTGGTTTACGAGCAGTACTTC. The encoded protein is CASSLGVVYEQYF.

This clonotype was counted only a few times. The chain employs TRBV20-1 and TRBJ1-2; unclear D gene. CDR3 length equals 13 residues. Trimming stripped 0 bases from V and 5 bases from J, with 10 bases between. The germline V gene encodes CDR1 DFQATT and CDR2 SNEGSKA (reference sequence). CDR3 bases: TGCAGTGCTAGAGATCCGATCGGGTATGGCTACACCTTC. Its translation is CSARDPIGYGYTF.

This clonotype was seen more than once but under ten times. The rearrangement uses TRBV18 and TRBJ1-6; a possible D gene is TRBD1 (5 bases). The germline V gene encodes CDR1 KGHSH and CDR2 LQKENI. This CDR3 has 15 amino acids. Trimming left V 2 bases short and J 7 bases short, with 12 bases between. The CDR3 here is CASSPEQGLNSPLHF. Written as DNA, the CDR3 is TGTGCCAGCTCACCAGAGCAGGGTCTGAATTCACCCCTCCACTTT.

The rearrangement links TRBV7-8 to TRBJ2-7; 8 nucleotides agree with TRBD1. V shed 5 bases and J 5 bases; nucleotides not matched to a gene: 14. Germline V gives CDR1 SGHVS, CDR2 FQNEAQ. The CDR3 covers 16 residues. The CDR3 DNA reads TGTGCCAGCAGCAACCAACTCTTAGGACAGGGAAACGAGCAGTACTTC. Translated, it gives CASSNQLLGQGNEQYF. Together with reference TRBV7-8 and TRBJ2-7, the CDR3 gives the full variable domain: GAGVSQSPRYKVAKRGQDVALRCDPISGHVSLFWYQQALGQGPEFLTYFQNEAQLDKSGLPSDRFFAERPEGSVSTLKIQRTQQEDSAVYLCASSNQLLGQGNEQYFGPGTRLTVT.

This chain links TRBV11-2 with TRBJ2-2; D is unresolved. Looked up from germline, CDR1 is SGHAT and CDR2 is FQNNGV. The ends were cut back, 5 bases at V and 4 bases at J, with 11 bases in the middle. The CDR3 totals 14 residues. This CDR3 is CASSRRRVTGELFF. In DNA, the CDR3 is TGTGCCAGCAGCCGGAGACGGGTCACCGGGGAGCTGTTTTTT.

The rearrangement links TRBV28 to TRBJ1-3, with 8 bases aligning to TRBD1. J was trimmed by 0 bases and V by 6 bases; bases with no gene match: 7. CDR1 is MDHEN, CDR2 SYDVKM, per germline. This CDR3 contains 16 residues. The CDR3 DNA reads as TGTGCCAGCAGGCCCGGGACAGGCTACTCTGGAAACACCATATATTTT. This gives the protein CASRPGTGYSGNTIYF.

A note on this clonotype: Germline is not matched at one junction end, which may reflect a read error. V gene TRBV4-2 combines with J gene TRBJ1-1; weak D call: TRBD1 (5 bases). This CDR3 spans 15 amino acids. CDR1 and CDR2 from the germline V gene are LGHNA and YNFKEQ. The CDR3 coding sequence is TGTGCCAGCACCCAACAAAGGCAGGGAGGCACTGAAGCTTTCTTT. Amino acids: CASTQQRQGGTEAFF.

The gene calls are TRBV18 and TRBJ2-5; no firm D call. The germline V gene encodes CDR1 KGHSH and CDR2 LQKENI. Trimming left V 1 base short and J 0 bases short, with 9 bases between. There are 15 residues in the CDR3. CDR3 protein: CASSPQGQHQETQYF. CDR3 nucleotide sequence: TGTGCCAGCTCACCACAGGGTCAACACCAAGAGACCCAGTACTTC.

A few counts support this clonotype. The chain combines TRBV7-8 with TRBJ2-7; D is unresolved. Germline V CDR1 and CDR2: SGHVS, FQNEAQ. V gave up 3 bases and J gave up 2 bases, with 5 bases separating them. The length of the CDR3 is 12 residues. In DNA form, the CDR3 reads TGTGCCAGCAGCTTTGGGCCCTACGAGCAGTACTTC. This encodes CASSFGPYEQYF. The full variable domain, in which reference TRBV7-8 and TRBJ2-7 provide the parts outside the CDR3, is GAGVSQSPRYKVAKRGQDVALRCDPISGHVSLFWYQQALGQGPEFLTYFQNEAQLDKSGLPSDRFFAERPEGSVSTLKIQRTQQEDSAVYLCASSFGPYEQYFGPGTRLTVT.

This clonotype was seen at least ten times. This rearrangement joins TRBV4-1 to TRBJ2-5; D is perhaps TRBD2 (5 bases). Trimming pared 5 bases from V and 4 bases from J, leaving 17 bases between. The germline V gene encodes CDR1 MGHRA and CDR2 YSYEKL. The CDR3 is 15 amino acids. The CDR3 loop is CASSYYQVGVETQYF. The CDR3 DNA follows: TGCGCCAGCAGCTACTACCAGGTCGGGGTAGAGACCCAGTACTTC.

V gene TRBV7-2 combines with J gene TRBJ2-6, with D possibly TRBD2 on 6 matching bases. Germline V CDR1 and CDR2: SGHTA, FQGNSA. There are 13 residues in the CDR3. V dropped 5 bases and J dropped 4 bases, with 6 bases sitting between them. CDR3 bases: TGTGCCAGCAGCGGAGGGGGGGCCAACGTCCTGACTTTC. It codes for CASSGGGANVLTF.